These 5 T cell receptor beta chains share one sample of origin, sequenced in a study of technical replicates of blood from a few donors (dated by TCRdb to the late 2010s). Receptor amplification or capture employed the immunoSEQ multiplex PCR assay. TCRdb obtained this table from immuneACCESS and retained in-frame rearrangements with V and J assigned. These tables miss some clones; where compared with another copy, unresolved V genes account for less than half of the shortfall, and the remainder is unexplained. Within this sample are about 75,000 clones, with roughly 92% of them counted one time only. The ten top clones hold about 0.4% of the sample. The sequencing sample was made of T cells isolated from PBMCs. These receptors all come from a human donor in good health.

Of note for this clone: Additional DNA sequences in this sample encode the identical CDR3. As DNA, the CDR3 is TGTGCCAGCAGCCTAGGGGGAGAGCAGTACTTC. Amino acid sequence: CASSLGGEQYF. The chain joins TRBV27 to TRBJ2-7; tentative D call: TRBD1 (6 bases). The CDR3 is 11 residues long. The V gene's germline CDR1 is MNHEY and CDR2 SMNVEV (reference sequence). Trimming cost V 6 bases and J 7 bases, with 10 bases left between them.

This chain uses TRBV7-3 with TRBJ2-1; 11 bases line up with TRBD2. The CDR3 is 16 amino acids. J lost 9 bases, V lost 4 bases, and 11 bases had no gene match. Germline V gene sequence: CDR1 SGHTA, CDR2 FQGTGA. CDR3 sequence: CASSSGLAGGGLEQFF. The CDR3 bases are TGTGCCAGCAGCTCCGGGTTAGCGGGAGGGGGCCTTGAGCAGTTCTTC.

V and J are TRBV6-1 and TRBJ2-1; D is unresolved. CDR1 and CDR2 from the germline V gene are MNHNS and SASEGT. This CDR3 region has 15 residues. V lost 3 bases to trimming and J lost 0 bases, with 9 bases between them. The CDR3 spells CASSDRRGSYNEQFF. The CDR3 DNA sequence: TGTGCCAGCAGTGACCGACGAGGCTCCTACAATGAGCAGTTCTTC.

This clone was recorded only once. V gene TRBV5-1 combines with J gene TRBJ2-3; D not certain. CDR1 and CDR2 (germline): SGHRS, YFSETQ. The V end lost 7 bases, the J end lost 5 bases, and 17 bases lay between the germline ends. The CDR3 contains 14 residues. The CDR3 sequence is CASYELVTGDTQYF. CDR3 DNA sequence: TGCGCCAGCTATGAACTTGTGACGGGAGATACGCAGTATTTT.

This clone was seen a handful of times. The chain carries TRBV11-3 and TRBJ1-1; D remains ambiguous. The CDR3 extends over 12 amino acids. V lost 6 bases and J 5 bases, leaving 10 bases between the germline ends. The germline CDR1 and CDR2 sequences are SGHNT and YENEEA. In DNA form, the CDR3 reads TGTGCCAGCAGTTTTAGGAGGACTGAAGCTTTCTTT. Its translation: CASSFRRTEAFF.